What follows are 10 T cell receptor beta chains derived from one specimen sequenced in a study of human T cells and chemical hapten exposure. MiXCR, applied by TCRdb to the RACE reads, yields one record per CDR3 protein. The sample yields roughly 250,000 distinct CDR3 sequences, approximately 8.6% seen once. Time point described: pre-sensitization, week 0. Treatment defined: therapeutic diphenylcyclopropenone sensitization with weekly scalp DPC. Sample: whole blood, taken in connection with sensitization to the hapten diphenylcyclopropenone (DPC). The receptors derive from a woman aged 40 to 49 with alopecia areata. Some clones in this sample may be carry-over from other donors' samples.

This clonotype was observed many times. In nucleotides, the CDR3 is TGTGCCAGCCACAACAACTATGGCTACACCTTC. Amino acid sequence: CASHNNYGYTF. The chain joins TRBV28 to TRBJ1-2, with unresolved D. With 8 bases removed from V and 2 bases from J, the gap between germline ends came to 6 bases. The CDR3 totals 11 residues. The germline V gene has CDR1 MDHEN and CDR2 SYDVKM.

This clonotype came up a few times. The CDR3 DNA reads TGTGCCAGCGCCTGGTCAGGCGGGCTACAAGAGACCCAGTACTTC. It translates to CASAWSGGLQETQYF. The rearrangement joins TRBV12-3 or TRBV12-4 to TRBJ2-5; D possibly corresponds to TRBD2 (5 bases). The germline V and J ends were trimmed by 8 bases and 2 bases, with 18 bases remaining between them. CDR3 size: 15 residues.

This chain connects TRBV28 to TRBJ2-7, with 7 positions matching TRBD2. Germline CDR1 is MDHEN and CDR2 is SYDVKM. This CDR3 contains 15 residues. Trimming cost V 2 bases and J 3 bases; bases outside gene matches: 7. The CDR3 protein is CASSLGEGPHYEQYF. CDR3 sequence (DNA): TGTGCCAGCAGTTTAGGGGAGGGCCCTCACTACGAGCAGTACTTC.

This clonotype was detected only a few times. This sequence joins TRBV7-9 and TRBJ2-2, with D perhaps matching TRBD2 (6 bases). The germline V and J ends were trimmed by 6 bases and 6 bases, with 17 bases remaining between them. The CDR3 is made up of 15 amino acids. Germline assignment: CDR1 SEHNR and CDR2 FQNEAQ (reference sequence). CDR3 residues: CASSLTGVPSGELFF. CDR3 DNA: TGTGCCAGCAGTCTAACGGGGGTTCCCTCCGGGGAGCTGTTTTTT.

This clonotype was recorded many times. The chain recombines TRBV2 with TRBJ2-1; weak D call: TRBD1 (5 bases). Germline V gives CDR1 SNHLY, CDR2 FYNNEI. This CDR3 is 14 amino acids long. Trimming removed 2 bases at V and 2 bases at J, with 7 bases between. The CDR3 DNA follows: TGTGCCAGCAGTGAATTGGGGCCCTACAATGAGCAGTTCTTC. Protein product: CASSELGPYNEQFF.

This clonotype was seen more than once but under ten times. This rearrangement joins TRBV20-1 to TRBJ2-7, with a possible D match to TRBD1 (5 bases). Germline assignment: CDR1 DFQATT and CDR2 SNEGSKA (reference sequence). CDR3 length: 15 amino acids. Trimming removed 0 bases at V and 3 bases at J, with 15 bases between. The CDR3 sequence is CSARERPGKNYEQYF. The CDR3 DNA reads as TGCAGTGCTAGAGAGAGGCCAGGGAAGAACTACGAGCAGTACTTC.

This chain uses TRBV28 with TRBJ2-5; 11 bases agree with TRBD2. The CDR3 sequence is 16 residues long. J lost 0 bases, V lost 2 bases, and 2 bases had no gene match. Germline V gene data show CDR1 as MDHEN and CDR2 as SYDVKM. The CDR3 reads CASSLASGRYQETQYF. The CDR3 nucleotides read TGTGCCAGCAGTTTAGCTAGCGGGAGGTACCAAGAGACCCAGTACTTC.

This chain links TRBV28 with TRBJ1-6; D may be TRBD1 (5 bases). Germline lookup yields CDR1 MDHEN and CDR2 SYDVKM. V gave up 8 bases and J gave up 5 bases, with 10 bases separating them. The CDR3 sequence is 13 residues long. The CDR3 protein is CASGGGNNSPLHF. The CDR3 nucleotides read TGTGCCAGCGGGGGGGGTAATAATTCACCCCTCCACTTT.

The J gene is TRBJ2-3, the V gene TRBV20-1; 11 bases line up with TRBD2. The CDR3 extends over 15 amino acids. Germline V gives CDR1 DFQATT, CDR2 SNEGSKA (reference sequence). The junction had 4 bases not matched to a gene; V was cut back by 4 bases and J by 1 base. The CDR3 is CSAKPLAGGTDTQYF. The CDR3 DNA is TGCAGTGCTAAACCACTAGCGGGGGGCACAGATACGCAGTATTTT.

This clonotype appeared a few times. This sequence joins TRBV6-5 and TRBJ1-2, with TRBD1 as a possible D gene (5 bases). Per the germline V gene, CDR1 is MNHEY and CDR2 is SVGAGI. CDR3 length: 15 residues. Trimming shortened V by 4 bases and J by 2 bases, and 14 bases separated the two germline ends. The CDR3 DNA reads TGTGCCAGCAGTTCAATACAGGCGAACAACTATGGCTACACCTTC. Encoded protein: CASSSIQANNYGYTF.